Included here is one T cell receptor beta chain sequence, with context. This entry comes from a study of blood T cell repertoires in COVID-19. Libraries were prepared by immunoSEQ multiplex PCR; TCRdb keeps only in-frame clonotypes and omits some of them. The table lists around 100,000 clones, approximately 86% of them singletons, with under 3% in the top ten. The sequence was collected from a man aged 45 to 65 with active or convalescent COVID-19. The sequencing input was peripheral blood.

CDR3 amino acids: CASSQETGRGYTF. The CDR3, as DNA: TGTGCCAGCAGCCAAGAGACAGGTCGGGGCTACACCTTC. The V and J genes are TRBV3-1 (or the pseudogene TRBV3-2) and TRBJ1-2; D is perhaps TRBD1 (6 bases). Between the trimmed V and J ends, which lost 0 bases and 8 bases, there was a span of 10 bases. This CDR3 has 13 residues. Germline V gene lookup returns CDR1 LGHDT and CDR2 YNNKEL (reference sequence).